Detailed here is one TCR beta chain. This sample was included in a study of technical replicates of blood from several donors. The length of the CDR3 is 21 residues. CDR1 and CDR2 from the germline V gene are MGHRA and YSYEKL. V trimming: 4 bases; J trimming: 0 bases; junction bases outside the gene matches: 18. Method: immunoSEQ multiplex PCR; TCRdb's copy keeps in-frame clones and lacks some. The sample shows fewer than 100,000 clones, 95% to 98% of them seen only once. The J gene is TRBJ2-6, the V gene TRBV4-1, with 7 bases lining up with TRBD1. The receptor comes from a human donor in good health. Input material: T cells isolated from PBMCs. The chain's CDR3 is CASSLSPGQLKPFSGANVLTF. Here the CDR3 DNA reads TGCGCCAGCAGCCTCTCCCCGGGACAGCTAAAACCTTTCTCTGGGGCCAACGTCCTGACTTTC.